Listed below are T cell receptor beta chains from one sample, sequenced in a study of molecular identifiers for immune sequencing clone quantification. TCRdb called the PCR reads again in MiXCR, with one record for every CDR3 protein. The profile shows fewer than 75,000 distinct CDR3 sequences, around a sixth of them singletons. The sample was naive CD8+ T cells from blood, with Jurkat cell RNA spiked in. These receptors were taken from a human donor in good health. Some libraries in this study had Jurkat cell RNA spiked in. The conserved cysteine and the conserved F or W are not part of the CDR3 here.

ASSSRLATYTDTQY	TRBV5-1	TRBJ2-3
SVEGSPEGTLGAQY	TRBV29-1	TRBJ2-5
ASSSGLARNEQF	TRBV11-2	TRBJ2-1
ASSYSMGDNQPQH	TRBV6-5	TRBJ1-5
SVWTSKAPNYGYT	TRBV29-1	TRBJ1-2
ASSLGTANEQF	TRBV27	TRBJ2-1
ASSLLFYEQY	TRBV14	TRBJ2-7
ASSLSPGARGGVTEAF	TRBV27	TRBJ1-1
ATSDLQWGLRF	TRBV24-1	TRBJ2-1
ASNPFNQGATEAF	TRBV21-1	TRBJ1-1
ASSLVAGGPSEQY	TRBV7-2	TRBJ2-7
ASSIGGGSHNEQF	TRBV19	TRBJ2-1
ASSLAPAGEAGEQY	TRBV11-2	TRBJ2-7